Below, 19 T cell receptor beta chains from the same sample are listed, as sequenced in a study of STAT3 mutations in large granular lymphocyte leukemia (dated by TCRdb to the late 2010s). The paper's findings and limits, for the study overall: Every T-LGLL patient showed at least one immunodominant TCRbeta clonotype, and about half showed multiple immunodominant subclonotypes.

The method behind the library was the immunoSEQ multiplex PCR assay. TCRdb carries this immuneACCESS record with in-frame sequences only. Its versions omit some clonotypes, under half of them owing to an unresolved V gene in the studies checked, with the rest unexplained. In all, the sample holds tens of thousands of clones, and approximately 78% of those were seen once. 0.43% of the sample is taken by the ten largest. Their target antigens are unknown. The sequenced material came from PBMCs. The receptor set was obtained from a human donor with T large granular lymphocyte leukemia. Some clones in this sample may be carry-over from other donors' samples.

The rearrangement joins TRBV5-1 to TRBJ1-2, with D unclear. The CDR3 is 13 amino acids. Deletions cut 4 bases from V and 4 bases from J, with 11 bases between. From germline, CDR1 is SGHRS and CDR2 YFSETQ. CDR3: CASSEDGTYGYTF. The CDR3 DNA is TGCGCCAGCAGCGAGGACGGTACCTATGGCTACACCTTC.

V is TRBV4-2 and J is TRBJ2-7; D gene uncertain. Germline V CDR1 and CDR2: LGHNA, YNFKEQ. The CDR3 consists of 13 residues. Trimming removed 8 bases from V and 0 bases from J, with 11 bases in between. This CDR3 is CASHNRSSYEQYV. As DNA, the CDR3 is TGTGCCAGCCACAATAGGAGCTCCTACGAGCAGTACGTC.

For the CDR3, the DNA is TGTGCCAGCAGCTCAGGACGCAGCAATCAGCCCCAGCATTTT. Residues: CASSSGRSNQPQHF. This chain links TRBV11-2 with TRBJ1-5; D unresolved. CDR1 SGHAT and CDR2 FQNNGV come from the germline V gene. V was cut by 4 bases and J by 1 base, with 8 bases left in between. This CDR3 is 14 amino acids long.

The V gene is TRBV7-2, the J gene TRBJ2-3; 10 nucleotides match TRBD2. The CDR3 spans 15 residues. V was clipped by 5 bases and J by 4 bases; unmatched bases: 6. Germline CDR1 is SGHTA and CDR2 is FQGNSA. Written as DNA, the CDR3 is TGTGCCAGCAGCACGCAGACTAGCGGGTCAGATACGCAGTATTTT. Protein sequence: CASSTQTSGSDTQYF.

This clone was picked up one time. The chain is built from TRBV30 and TRBJ1-2, with 12 positions matching TRBD1. J was trimmed by 6 bases and V by 3 bases; bases with no gene match: 2. The CDR3 sequence is 13 residues long. Germline V gene sequence: CDR1 GTSNPN, CDR2 SVGIG (reference sequence). CDR3 nucleotides: TGTGCCTGGAGACGGGACAGGGGGCATGGCTACACCTTC. Protein product: CAWRRDRGHGYTF.

J is TRBJ2-1 and V is TRBV5-1; TRBD2 might be the D (7 bases). Germline loops: CDR1 SGHRS, CDR2 YFSETQ. The V and J ends lost 3 bases and 4 bases respectively, with 17 bases between them. This CDR3 has 16 residues. The CDR3 DNA sequence: TGCGCCAGCAGCTCTGTCGAAGCGGGGACATACAATGAGCAGTTCTTC. This sequence encodes CASSSVEAGTYNEQFF.

V gene TRBV18 combines with J gene TRBJ2-2; 8 positions agree with TRBD2. V gave up 2 bases and J gave up 6 bases; unmatched junction bases: 8. CDR3 length: 16 residues. Germline CDR1 and CDR2: KGHSH and LQKENI. CDR3 protein: CASSPESGGLSGELFF. The DNA for the CDR3 is TGTGCCAGCTCACCAGAAAGCGGGGGTTTGTCCGGGGAGCTGTTTTTT.

V is TRBV19 and J is TRBJ1-5; D is possibly TRBD1 (5 bases). The germline V and J ends were trimmed by 10 bases and 5 bases, with 15 bases remaining between them. The CDR3 is made up of 13 amino acids. The germline gives CDR1 LNHDA, CDR2 SQIVND (reference sequence). The CDR3 loop reads CATSDTRDQPQHF. CDR3 sequence (DNA): TGTGCCACCTCGGACACCCGGGATCAGCCCCAGCATTTT.

The genes are TRBV5-1 and TRBJ2-5, with D possibly TRBD1 on 5 matching bases. CDR3 size: 15 residues. Trimming stripped 1 base from V and 5 bases from J, with 15 bases between. Looked up from germline, CDR1 is SGHRS and CDR2 is YFSETQ. The CDR3 loop is CASSLRQGLGETQYF. In nucleotides, the CDR3 is TGCGCCAGCAGCTTGCGCCAGGGCCTCGGGGAGACCCAGTACTTC.

This chain joins TRBV25-1 and TRBJ1-6; the match to TRBD1 covers 8 bases. Germline values: CDR1 MGHDK, CDR2 SYGVNS. V was pared by 4 bases and J by 7 bases, with 3 bases of the junction left unmatched. The CDR3 spans 14 residues. The CDR3 DNA follows: TGTGCCAGCAGTGGGACAGGGCGCAATTCACCCCTCCACTTT. As protein: CASSGTGRNSPLHF.

The table lists this clone with a count of one. Other DNA sequences in the sample encode the same CDR3. J is TRBJ2-2 and V is TRBV18; 7 bases map to TRBD1. This CDR3 contains 16 residues. Germline assignment: CDR1 KGHSH and CDR2 LQKENI. V lost 0 bases, J lost 0 bases, and 1 base stayed unmatched. CDR3 in DNA: TGTGCCAGCTCACCACCTGGGACAGCGAACACCGGGGAGCTGTTTTTT. Translating gives CASSPPGTANTGELFF.

CDR3 in DNA: TGTGCCAGCAGCTTTCGGGGACAGGGTGAACAGTTCTTC. Its protein is CASSFRGQGEQFF. The chain is built from TRBV7-2 and TRBJ2-1; 9 bases fit TRBD1. In germline, CDR1 is SGHTA, CDR2 FQGNSA. There are 13 residues in the CDR3. With V trimmed by 3 bases and J by 13 bases, 7 bases remained unmatched.

This clone has a single count. The rearrangement links TRBV27 to TRBJ2-5; D unresolved. The V end lost 5 bases, the J end lost 1 base, and 14 bases lay between the germline ends. CDR3 size: 15 residues. Germline CDR1 is MNHEY and CDR2 is SMNVEV (reference sequence). CDR3 nucleotide sequence: TGTGCCAGCAGTCCCCGCATAAGCTCCCAAGAGACCCAGTACTTC. Protein: CASSPRISSQETQYF.

This clone has just a few counts. The chain couples TRBV25-1 to TRBJ1-1, with D unclear. In germline, CDR1 is MGHDK, CDR2 SYGVNS. V gave up 7 bases and J gave up 4 bases, with 19 bases separating them. The CDR3 runs 15 residues. In nucleotides, the CDR3 is TGTGCCAGCAATGCGGACGACCGGGGTAGCACTGAAGCTTTCTTT. Translation: CASNADDRGSTEAFF.

This chain links TRBV14 with TRBJ1-1, with D hard to call. CDR1 and CDR2 from the germline V gene are SGHDN and FVKESK. The CDR3 extends over 12 amino acids. Trimming stripped 5 bases from V and 1 base from J, with 5 bases between. In DNA form, the CDR3 reads TGTGCCAGCAGCGACCCGAACACTGAAGCTTTCTTT. This sequence encodes CASSDPNTEAFF.

The rearrangement joins TRBV6-4 to TRBJ2-3; D is perhaps TRBD2 (5 bases). The CDR3 has 15 residues. The germline V and J ends were trimmed by 0 bases and 3 bases, with 10 bases remaining between them. CDR1 and CDR2 from the germline V gene are MRHNA and SNTAGT. The CDR3, as DNA: TGTGCCAGCAGTGACTCGCCGGGAACAACAGATACGCAGTATTTT. Its translation: CASSDSPGTTDTQYF.

The CDR3 spells CASSSLGAASTDTQYF. For the CDR3, the DNA is TGCGCCAGCAGCTCGCTGGGTGCGGCTAGCACAGATACGCAGTATTTT. This chain uses TRBV5-1 with TRBJ2-3, with no clear D. The CDR3 consists of 16 residues. CDR1 and CDR2 from the germline V gene are SGHRS and YFSETQ. V was shortened by 3 bases and J by 0 bases, with 14 bases between the two germline ends.

The chain combines TRBV4-1 with TRBJ1-2; no definite D call. Trimming cost V 0 bases and J 2 bases, with 7 bases left between them. CDR1 is MGHRA, CDR2 YSYEKL, per germline. The CDR3 has 14 residues. CDR3 protein: CASSQEIRNYGYTF. The DNA of the CDR3 is TGCGCCAGCAGCCAAGAAATCCGAAACTATGGCTACACCTTC.

The chain has TRBV6-5 and TRBJ1-2; 9 bases are a match to TRBD1. Germline V lookup: CDR1 MNHEY, CDR2 SVGAGI. V trimming: 6 bases; J trimming: 6 bases; junction bases outside the gene matches: 8. The CDR3 runs to 14 residues. DNA for the CDR3: TGTGCCAGCAGACTTCCGGGACAGGGCAATGGCTACACCTTC. Its protein is CASRLPGQGNGYTF.